Below, one T cell receptor (beta chain) is given with its context. Its matching antigen is unknown. The sample originates from a study of cytomegalovirus exposure and HLA in healthy donors. The V segment lost 1 base and the J segment 5 bases; nucleotides outside the gene matches: 8. From germline, CDR1 is SGHRS and CDR2 YFSETQ. The CDR3 spans 17 residues. Findings and limits, study-wide: The study put 150 to 200 TCR beta chains on its list as cytomegalovirus-associated.

Sequenced by immunoSEQ multiplex PCR; TCRdb stores in-frame clones only, minus some. This sample has 55,000 to 65,000 clones; roughly 95% occur once, and the top ten carry roughly 6.3%. This TCR came from a young woman in good health and CMV-seropositive. The sequenced material came from PBMCs. The V and J genes are TRBV5-1 and TRBJ2-1; 11 bases fit TRBD2. The CDR3 DNA follows: TGCGCCAGCAGCTTGCGCCCGGGGACTAGCGGAGACAATGAGCAGTTCTTC. Protein product: CASSLRPGTSGDNEQFF. The whole variable domain, remainder taken from reference TRBV5-1 and TRBJ2-1, is KAGVTQTPRYLIKTRGQQVTLSCSPISGHRSVSWYQQTPGQGLQFLFEYFSETQRNKGNFPGRFSGRQFSNSRSEMNVSTLELGDSALYLCASSLRPGTSGDNEQFFGPGTRLTVL.